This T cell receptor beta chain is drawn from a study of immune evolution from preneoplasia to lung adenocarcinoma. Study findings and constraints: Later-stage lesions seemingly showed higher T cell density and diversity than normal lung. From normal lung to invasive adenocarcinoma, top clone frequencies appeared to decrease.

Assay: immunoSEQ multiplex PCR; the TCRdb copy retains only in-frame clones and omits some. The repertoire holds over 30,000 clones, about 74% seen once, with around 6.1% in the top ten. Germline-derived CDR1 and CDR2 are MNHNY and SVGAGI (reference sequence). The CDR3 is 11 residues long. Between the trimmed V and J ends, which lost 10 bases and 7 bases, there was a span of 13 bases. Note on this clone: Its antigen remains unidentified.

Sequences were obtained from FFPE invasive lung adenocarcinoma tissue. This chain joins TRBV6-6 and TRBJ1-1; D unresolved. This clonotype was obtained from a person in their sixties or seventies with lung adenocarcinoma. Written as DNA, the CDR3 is TGTGCCACCTCGAGAGGGCGTGAAGCTTTCTTT. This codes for CATSRGREAFF.